A single sample gave rise to the 11 T cell receptor beta chains below, sequenced in a study of T cells after yellow fever vaccination. One entry per CDR3 protein results from TCRdb running MiXCR on the 5' RACE reads. Of under 600,000 distinct CDR3 sequences in the sample, roughly 22% are singletons; the top ten hold around 17%. The sequencing here drew on PBMCs, taken roughly 23 days after the first yellow fever vaccination. These receptors were obtained from a man aged 18-30 years who received the YFV17D yellow fever vaccine.

In this sample, this clonotype turned up a few times. The chain couples TRBV11-2 to TRBJ2-3; D gene uncertain. The V gene's germline CDR1 is SGHAT and CDR2 FQNNGV. CDR3 length equals 16 residues. Trimming cost V 2 bases and J 0 bases, with 12 bases left between them. Here the CDR3 DNA reads TGTGCCAGCAGCTTACGTAGATACACTAGCACAGATACGCAGTATTTT. Translation: CASSLRRYTSTDTQYF.

This clonotype has just one count. CDR3 coding DNA: TGCAGTGCTAGACTAGCGGGGCGGGATACGCAGTATTTT. It translates to CSARLAGRDTQYF. V usage is TRBV20-1 and J usage is TRBJ2-3, with TRBD2 matching over 9 bases. CDR1 is DFQATT, CDR2 SNEGSKA, per germline (reference sequence). This CDR3 is built from 13 residues. V trimming: 2 bases; J trimming: 6 bases; junction bases outside the gene matches: 3.

In this sample, this clonotype turned up a few times. The chain carries TRBV12-3 or TRBV12-4 and TRBJ2-5; 8 bases are a match to TRBD1. The V and J ends lost 6 bases and 8 bases, in that order; junction bases with no gene match: 5. This CDR3 spans 12 amino acids. CDR3 sequence reads: CASRTGGSTQYF. CDR3 nucleotides: TGTGCCAGCAGAACAGGGGGGAGTACCCAGTACTTC.

V is TRBV5-4 and J is TRBJ1-5; no firm D call. CDR1 SGHNT and CDR2 YYREEE come from the germline V gene (reference sequence). V lost 0 bases and J lost 8, with 12 bases in between. The CDR3 totals 14 residues. The CDR3 protein is CASSLALTGEPQHF. The CDR3 DNA is TGTGCCAGCAGCTTGGCCCTGACCGGGGAGCCCCAGCATTTT.

The chain couples TRBV10-3 to TRBJ2-3; D ambiguous. This CDR3 is built from 12 residues. Trimming shortened V by 0 bases and J by 4 bases, and 2 bases separated the two germline ends. The V gene's germline CDR1 is ENHRY and CDR2 SYGVKD. In DNA form, the CDR3 reads TGTGCCATCAGTGAGTCTTCAGATACGCAGTATTTT. Amino acids: CAISESSDTQYF.

With regard to this clonotype: A much larger clone differs from this one at a single base, so this may be a read error. The V gene is TRBV6-1, the J gene TRBJ2-3, with 10 bases fitting TRBD1. Looked up from germline, CDR1 is MNHNS and CDR2 is SASEGT. CDR3 length: 16 amino acids. CDR3: CASSKQPGQGSDTHYF. DNA of the CDR3: TGTGCCAGCAGTAAACAGCCGGGACAGGGGTCAGATACGCACTATTTT.

This clonotype was counted only a few times. V and J are TRBV11-2 and TRBJ2-7; TRBD1 matches 9 bases. The germline CDR1 and CDR2 sequences are SGHAT and FQNNGV. The CDR3 sequence is 19 residues long. The V gene end was trimmed by 1 base and the J gene end by 6 bases; junction bases not matched to a gene: 19. The CDR3 is CASSLVFVYRGLWDCEQYF. CDR3 nucleotides: TGTGCCAGCAGCTTAGTTTTCGTGTACAGGGGGCTGTGGGACTGCGAGCAGTACTTC.

V gene TRBV4-3 combines with J gene TRBJ1-5; possibly TRBD1 for D (5 bases). CDR1 is LGHNA and CDR2 is YSLEER in the germline V gene. V lost 0 bases and J lost 5, with 17 bases in between. This CDR3 is 17 amino acids long. CDR3 DNA sequence: TGCGCCAGCAGCCAAGACCCACCGGGACGCCGGGATCAGCCCCAGCATTTT. It codes for CASSQDPPGRRDQPQHF.

In its sample, this clonotype was seen a few times. The genes are TRBV7-2 and TRBJ1-2; weak D call: TRBD1 (6 bases). V was cut by 3 bases and J by 6 bases, with 14 bases left in between. The CDR3 extends over 14 amino acids. Germline V gene data show CDR1 as SGHTA and CDR2 as FQGNSA. The CDR3 protein is CASSFMDGGHGYTF. The CDR3 nucleotides are TGTGCCAGCAGCTTTATGGACGGGGGGCATGGCTACACCTTC.

This clonotype was seen repeatedly, ten times or more. V usage is TRBV5-6 and J usage is TRBJ2-5; D is undetermined. The V gene's germline CDR1 is SGHDT and CDR2 YYEEEE. CDR3 length: 12 amino acids. Trimming took 2 bases from V and 4 from J, leaving 6 bases between them. CDR3 sequence reads: CASSLSRETQYF. The CDR3 DNA is TGTGCCAGCAGCTTATCGAGAGAGACCCAGTACTTC. The whole variable domain, remainder taken from reference TRBV5-6 and TRBJ2-5, is DAGVTQSPTHLIKTRGQQVTLRCSPKSGHDTVSWYQQALGQGPQFIFQYYEEEERQRGNFPDRFSGHQFPNYSSELNVNALLLGDSALYLCASSLSRETQYFGPGTRLLVL.

The chain has TRBV12-3 or TRBV12-4 and TRBJ1-2, with D perhaps matching TRBD1 (6 bases). Trimming left V 5 bases short and J 5 bases short, with 18 bases between. This CDR3 has 15 residues. CDR3 coding DNA: TGTGCCAGCAGTGCAGGACTAGGGGGGTTATATGGCTACACCTTC. Its translation is CASSAGLGGLYGYTF.